Sequencing of this T cell receptor (beta chain) was carried out in a study of T cells in Graves' hyperthyroidism and ophthalmopathy. General study points: The model's output predicted ophthalmopathy at a median of about 6.5 months prior to onset.

As regards this clonotype: Antigen specificity is unknown.

The V end lost 8 bases, the J end lost 1 base, and 14 bases lay between the germline ends. Germline lookup yields CDR1 SGHTA and CDR2 FQGTGA. This CDR3 is built from 14 residues. RNA transcripts yielded amplified TCR beta CDR3 regions. A set of HTBI primers served as the primers for a first-round RT-PCR of the TCR CDR3. TCRdb analysed the multiplex PCR reads with MiXCR anew, one entry per CDR3 protein. The table records 750,000 to 950,000 distinct CDR3 sequences, 38% of them present only once. Orbital computed tomography, thyroid ultrasound, serum thyroxine and TRAb, and clinical symptoms together informed the diagnoses.

Sample: blood. The J gene is TRBJ1-1, the V gene TRBV7-3, with a weak D call TRBD1 (6 bases). The TCR comes from a man younger than 35 with Graves' hyperthyroidism. CDR3 amino acids: CASLPEGGNTEAFF. The CDR3 region has the DNA TGTGCCAGCTTGCCCGAGGGGGGGAACACTGAAGCTTTCTTT.